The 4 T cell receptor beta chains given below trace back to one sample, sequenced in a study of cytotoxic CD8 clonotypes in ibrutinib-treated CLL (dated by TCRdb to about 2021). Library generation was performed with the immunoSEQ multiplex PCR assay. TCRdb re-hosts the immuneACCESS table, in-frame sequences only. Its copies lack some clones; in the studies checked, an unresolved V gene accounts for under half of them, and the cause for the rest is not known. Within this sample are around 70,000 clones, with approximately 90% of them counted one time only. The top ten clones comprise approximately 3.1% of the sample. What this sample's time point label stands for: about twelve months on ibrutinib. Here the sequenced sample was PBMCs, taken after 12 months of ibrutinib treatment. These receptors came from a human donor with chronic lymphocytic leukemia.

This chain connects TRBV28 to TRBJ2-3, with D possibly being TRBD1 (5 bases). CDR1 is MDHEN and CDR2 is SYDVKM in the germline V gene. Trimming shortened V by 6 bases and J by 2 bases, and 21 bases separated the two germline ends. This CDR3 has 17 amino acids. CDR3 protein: CASSQTIGAELTDTQYF. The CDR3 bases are TGTGCCAGCAGCCAGACCATAGGGGCGGAACTCACAGATACGCAGTATTTT.

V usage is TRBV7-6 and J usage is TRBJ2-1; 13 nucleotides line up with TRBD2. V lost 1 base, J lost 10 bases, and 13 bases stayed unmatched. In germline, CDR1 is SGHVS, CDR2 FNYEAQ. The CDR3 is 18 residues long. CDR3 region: CASSLEGTSGMVVREQFF. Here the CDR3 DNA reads TGTGCCAGCAGCTTAGAAGGGACTAGCGGGATGGTGGTGCGAGAGCAGTTCTTC.

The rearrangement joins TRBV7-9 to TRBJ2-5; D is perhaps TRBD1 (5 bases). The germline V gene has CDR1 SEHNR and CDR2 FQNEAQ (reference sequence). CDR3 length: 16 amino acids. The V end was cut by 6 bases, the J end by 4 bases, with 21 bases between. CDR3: CASSSPGRVSAETQYF. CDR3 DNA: TGTGCCAGCAGTTCCCCGGGCAGGGTTTCAGCAGAGACCCAGTACTTC.

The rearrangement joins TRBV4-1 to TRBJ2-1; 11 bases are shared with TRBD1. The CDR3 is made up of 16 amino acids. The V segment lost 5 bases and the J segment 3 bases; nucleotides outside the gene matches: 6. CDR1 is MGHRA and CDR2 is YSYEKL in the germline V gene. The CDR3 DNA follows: TGCGCCAGCAGCGATGGGACAGGGGGTAGCTACAATGAGCAGTTCTTC. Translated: CASSDGTGGSYNEQFF.